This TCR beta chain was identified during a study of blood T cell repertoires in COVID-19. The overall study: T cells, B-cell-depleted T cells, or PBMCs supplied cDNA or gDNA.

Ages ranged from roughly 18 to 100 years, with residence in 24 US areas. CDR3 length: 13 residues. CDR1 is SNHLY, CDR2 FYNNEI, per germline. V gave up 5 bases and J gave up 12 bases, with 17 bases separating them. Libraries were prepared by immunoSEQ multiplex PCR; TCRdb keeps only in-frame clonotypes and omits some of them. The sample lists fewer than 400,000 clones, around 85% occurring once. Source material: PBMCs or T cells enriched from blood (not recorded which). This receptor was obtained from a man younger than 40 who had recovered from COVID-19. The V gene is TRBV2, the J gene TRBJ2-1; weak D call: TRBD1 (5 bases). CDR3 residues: CASSLMARRGQFF. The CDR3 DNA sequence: TGTGCCAGCAGTCTAATGGCTCGAAGGGGGCAGTTCTTC.